A selection of T cell receptor beta chains follows, all from one sample in a study of early T cells in non-severe SARS-CoV-2 infection. One entry per CDR3 protein results from TCRdb running MiXCR on the 5' RACE reads. The repertoire holds about 68,000 distinct CDR3 sequences, with more than 9% as singletons. The sequencing input was whole blood. These receptors all come from an adult who was a healthcare worker with PCR-confirmed SARS-CoV-2 infection or an uninfected control (not recorded which). Both conserved end residues are part of each CDR3. Fields, in order: V gene, J gene, D gene, CDR3 protein. A D gene is named only where the DNA matches it firmly.

v_gene: TRBV5-1
j_gene: TRBJ1-1
d_gene: TRBD1
CDR3aa: CASSSAPTGDTEAFF

v_gene: TRBV5-1
j_gene: TRBJ2-7
d_gene: TRBD1
CDR3aa: CASSLAGTGTYEQYF

v_gene: TRBV20-1
j_gene: TRBJ2-3
d_gene: TRBD2
CDR3aa: CSAVAGERSTDTQYF

v_gene: TRBV27
j_gene: TRBJ1-4
d_gene: -
CDR3aa: CASTRHWLANEKLFF

v_gene: TRBV12-3/TRBV12-4
j_gene: TRBJ1-2
d_gene: -
CDR3aa: CASSFGFYGYTF

v_gene: TRBV29-1
j_gene: TRBJ2-1
d_gene: TRBD1
CDR3aa: CSVGAGTGVNEQFF

v_gene: TRBV27
j_gene: TRBJ1-6
d_gene: -
CDR3aa: CASSWAPNSPLHF

v_gene: TRBV12-3/TRBV12-4
j_gene: TRBJ2-3
d_gene: -
CDR3aa: CASSCPRGTRDCEPDTQYF

v_gene: TRBV29-1
j_gene: TRBJ2-2
d_gene: TRBD2
CDR3aa: CSVAGTSAGELFF

v_gene: TRBV12-3/TRBV12-4
j_gene: TRBJ2-5
d_gene: TRBD2
CDR3aa: CASRPSGGEETQYF

v_gene: TRBV7-8
j_gene: TRBJ2-1
d_gene: TRBD1
CDR3aa: CASSLDRDNEQFF

v_gene: TRBV6-2/TRBV6-3
j_gene: TRBJ2-4
d_gene: -
CDR3aa: CASRPPGQAKNIQYF

v_gene: TRBV5-5
j_gene: TRBJ2-5
d_gene: TRBD2
CDR3aa: CASSLAASGGQETQYF

v_gene: TRBV6-2/TRBV6-3
j_gene: TRBJ2-2
d_gene: -
CDR3aa: CASNPTGGELFF

v_gene: TRBV27
j_gene: TRBJ2-7
d_gene: -
CDR3aa: CASSLGLGETYEQYF

v_gene: TRBV5-4
j_gene: TRBJ2-7
d_gene: -
CDR3aa: CASSIDHYEQYF

v_gene: TRBV7-8
j_gene: TRBJ2-7
d_gene: TRBD2
CDR3aa: CASSNTPGLAGRAYEQYF

v_gene: TRBV23-1
j_gene: TRBJ2-2
d_gene: TRBD1
CDR3aa: CASTGGSTGELFF

v_gene: TRBV5-4
j_gene: TRBJ2-3
d_gene: -
CDR3aa: CASSVDSTDTQYF

v_gene: TRBV6-2/TRBV6-3
j_gene: TRBJ2-2
d_gene: TRBD1
CDR3aa: CASSRIQTGAGELFF

v_gene: TRBV7-9
j_gene: TRBJ2-5
d_gene: -
CDR3aa: CASSLWGSGPQETQYF

v_gene: TRBV5-1
j_gene: TRBJ1-2
d_gene: TRBD1
CDR3aa: CASRTGTGNYGYTF